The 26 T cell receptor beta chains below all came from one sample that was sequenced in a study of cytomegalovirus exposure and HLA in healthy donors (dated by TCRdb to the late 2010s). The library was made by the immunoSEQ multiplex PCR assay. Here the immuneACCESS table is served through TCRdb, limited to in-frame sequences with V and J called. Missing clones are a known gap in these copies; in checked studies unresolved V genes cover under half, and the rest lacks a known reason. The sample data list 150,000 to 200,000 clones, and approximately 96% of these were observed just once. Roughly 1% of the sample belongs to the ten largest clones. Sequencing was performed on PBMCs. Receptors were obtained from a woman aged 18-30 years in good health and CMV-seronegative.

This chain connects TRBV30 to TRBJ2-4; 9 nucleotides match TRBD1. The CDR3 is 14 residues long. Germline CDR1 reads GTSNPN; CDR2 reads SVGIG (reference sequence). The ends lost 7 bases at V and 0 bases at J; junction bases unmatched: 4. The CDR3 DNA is TGTGCCTTGGACAGGGGCTTAGCCAAAAACATTCAGTACTTC. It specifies CALDRGLAKNIQYF.

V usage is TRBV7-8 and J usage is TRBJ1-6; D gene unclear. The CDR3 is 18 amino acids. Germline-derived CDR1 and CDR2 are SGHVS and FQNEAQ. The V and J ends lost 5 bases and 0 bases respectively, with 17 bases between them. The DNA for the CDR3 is TGTGCCAGCAGCGCCCTGGGGAGGAGAAGCTCCTATAATTCACCCCTCCACTTT. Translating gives CASSALGRRSSYNSPLHF.

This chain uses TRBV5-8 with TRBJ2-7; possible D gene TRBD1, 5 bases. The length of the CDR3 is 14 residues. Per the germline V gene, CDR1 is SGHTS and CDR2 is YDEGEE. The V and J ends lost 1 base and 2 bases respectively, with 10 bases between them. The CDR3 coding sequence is TGTGCCAGCAGCTTGCTGGGGCCCACCTACGAGCAGTACTTC. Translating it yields CASSLLGPTYEQYF.

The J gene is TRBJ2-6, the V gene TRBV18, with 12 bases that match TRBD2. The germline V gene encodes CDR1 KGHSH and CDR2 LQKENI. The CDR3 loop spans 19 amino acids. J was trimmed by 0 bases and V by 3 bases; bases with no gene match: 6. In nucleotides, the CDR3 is TGTGCCAGCTCACCTCAGCCTAGCGGGGGGGCCTCTGGGGCCAACGTCCTGACTTTC. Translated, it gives CASSPQPSGGASGANVLTF.

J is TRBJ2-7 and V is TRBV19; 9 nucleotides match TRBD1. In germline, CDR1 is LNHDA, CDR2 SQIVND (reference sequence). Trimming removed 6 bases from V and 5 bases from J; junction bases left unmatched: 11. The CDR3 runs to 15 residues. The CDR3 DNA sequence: TGTGCCAGTAGCTTAATGGGACAGGGCGTCGACGAGCAGTACTTC. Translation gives CASSLMGQGVDEQYF.

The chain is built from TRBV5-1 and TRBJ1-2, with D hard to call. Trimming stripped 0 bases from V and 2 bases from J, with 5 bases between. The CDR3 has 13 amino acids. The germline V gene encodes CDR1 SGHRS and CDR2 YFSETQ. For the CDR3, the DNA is TGCGCCAGCAGCTTGGGCGGAAACTATGGCTACACCTTC. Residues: CASSLGGNYGYTF.

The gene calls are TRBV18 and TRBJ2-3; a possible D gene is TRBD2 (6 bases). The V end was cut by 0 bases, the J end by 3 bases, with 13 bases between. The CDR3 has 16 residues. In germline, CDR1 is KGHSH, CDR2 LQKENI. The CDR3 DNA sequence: TGTGCCAGCTCACCACCACGGGACTTGGAGACAGATACGCAGTATTTT. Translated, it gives CASSPPRDLETDTQYF.

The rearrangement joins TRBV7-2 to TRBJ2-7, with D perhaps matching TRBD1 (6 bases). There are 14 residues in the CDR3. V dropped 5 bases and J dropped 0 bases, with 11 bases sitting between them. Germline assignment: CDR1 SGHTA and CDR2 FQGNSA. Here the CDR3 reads CASSQPTGSYEQYF. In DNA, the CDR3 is TGTGCCAGCAGCCAACCGACAGGCTCCTACGAGCAGTACTTC.

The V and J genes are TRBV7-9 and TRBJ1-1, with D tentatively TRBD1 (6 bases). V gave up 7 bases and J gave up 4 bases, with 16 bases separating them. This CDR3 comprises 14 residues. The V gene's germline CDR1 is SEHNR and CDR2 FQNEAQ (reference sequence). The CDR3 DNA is TGTGCCAGCATCCAACCTAGGGGGGGCACTGAAGCTTTCTTT. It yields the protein CASIQPRGGTEAFF.

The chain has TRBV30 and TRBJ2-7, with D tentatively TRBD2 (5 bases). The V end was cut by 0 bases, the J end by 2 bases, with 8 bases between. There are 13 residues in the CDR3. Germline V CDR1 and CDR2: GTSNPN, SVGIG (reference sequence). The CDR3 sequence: CAWSVLRAYEQYF. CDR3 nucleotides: TGTGCCTGGAGTGTATTGAGGGCCTACGAGCAGTACTTC.

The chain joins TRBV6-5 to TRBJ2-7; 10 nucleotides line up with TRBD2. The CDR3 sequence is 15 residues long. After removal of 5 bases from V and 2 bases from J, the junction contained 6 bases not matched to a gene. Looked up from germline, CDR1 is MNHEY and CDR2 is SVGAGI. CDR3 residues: CASSRASGGAYEQYF. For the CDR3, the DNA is TGTGCCAGCAGTCGAGCGAGCGGGGGGGCCTACGAGCAGTACTTC.

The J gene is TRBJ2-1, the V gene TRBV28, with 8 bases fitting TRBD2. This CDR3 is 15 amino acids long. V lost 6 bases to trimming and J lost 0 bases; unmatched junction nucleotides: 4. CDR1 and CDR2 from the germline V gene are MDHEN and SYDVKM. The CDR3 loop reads CASRPRGGSYNEQFF. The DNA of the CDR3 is TGTGCCAGCAGACCCCGGGGGGGCTCCTACAATGAGCAGTTCTTC.

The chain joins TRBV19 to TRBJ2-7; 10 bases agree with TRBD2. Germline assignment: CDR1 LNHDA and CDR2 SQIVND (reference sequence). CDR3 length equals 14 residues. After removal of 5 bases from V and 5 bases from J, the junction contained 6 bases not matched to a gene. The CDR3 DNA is TGTGCCAGTAGTCCGGACGGACTAGCGGACGAGCAGTACTTC. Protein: CASSPDGLADEQYF.

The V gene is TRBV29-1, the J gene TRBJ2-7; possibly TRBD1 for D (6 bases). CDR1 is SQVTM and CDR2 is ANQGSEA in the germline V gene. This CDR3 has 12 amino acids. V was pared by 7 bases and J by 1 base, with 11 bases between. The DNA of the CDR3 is TGCAGCGGGATTACAGGGTCCTACGAGCAGTACTTC. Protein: CSGITGSYEQYF.

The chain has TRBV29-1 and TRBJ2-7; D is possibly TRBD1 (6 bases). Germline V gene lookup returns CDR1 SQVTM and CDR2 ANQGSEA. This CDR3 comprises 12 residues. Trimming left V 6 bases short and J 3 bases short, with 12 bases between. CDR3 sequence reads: CSVWTDNYEQYF. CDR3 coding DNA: TGCAGCGTGTGGACAGACAACTACGAGCAGTACTTC.

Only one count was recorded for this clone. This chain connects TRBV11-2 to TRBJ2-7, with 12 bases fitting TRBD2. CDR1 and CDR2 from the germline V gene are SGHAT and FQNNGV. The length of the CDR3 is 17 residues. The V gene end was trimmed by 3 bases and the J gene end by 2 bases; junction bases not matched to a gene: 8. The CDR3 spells CASSFRLAGDTTYEQYF. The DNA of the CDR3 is TGTGCCAGCAGCTTTCGACTAGCGGGGGACACAACCTACGAGCAGTACTTC.

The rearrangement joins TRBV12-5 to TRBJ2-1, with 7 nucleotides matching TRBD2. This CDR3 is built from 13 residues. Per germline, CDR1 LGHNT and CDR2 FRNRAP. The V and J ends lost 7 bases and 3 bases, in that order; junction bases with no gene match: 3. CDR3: CASAWGGYNEQFF. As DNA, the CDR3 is TGTGCTAGTGCCTGGGGGGGCTACAATGAGCAGTTCTTC.

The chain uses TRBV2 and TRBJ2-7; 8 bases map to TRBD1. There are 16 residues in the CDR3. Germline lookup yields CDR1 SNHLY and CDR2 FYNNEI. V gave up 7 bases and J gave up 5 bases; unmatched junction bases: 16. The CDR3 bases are TGTGCCAGCAAGGACGTAAGGACAGGGTTCCCCCACGAGCAGTACTTC. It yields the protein CASKDVRTGFPHEQYF. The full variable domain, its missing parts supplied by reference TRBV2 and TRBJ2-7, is EPEVTQTPSHQVTQMGQEVILRCVPISNHLYFYWYRQILGQKVEFLVSFYNNEISEKSEIFDDQFSVERPDGSNFTLKIRSTKLEDSAMYFCASKDVRTGFPHEQYFGPGTRLTVT.

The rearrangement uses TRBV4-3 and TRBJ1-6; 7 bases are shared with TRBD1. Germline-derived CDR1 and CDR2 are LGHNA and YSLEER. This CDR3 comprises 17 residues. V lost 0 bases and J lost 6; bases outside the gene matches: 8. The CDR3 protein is CASSQETQGWANSPLHF. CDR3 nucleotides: TGCGCCAGCAGCCAAGAGACACAGGGGTGGGCTAATTCACCCCTCCACTTT.

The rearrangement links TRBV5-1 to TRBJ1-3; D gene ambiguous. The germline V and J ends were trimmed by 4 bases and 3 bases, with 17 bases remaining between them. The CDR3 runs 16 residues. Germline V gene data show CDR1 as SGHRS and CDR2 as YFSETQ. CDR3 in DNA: TGCGCCAGCAGCGCTCGTTTACCGGGAGGTGGAAACACCATATATTTT. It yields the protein CASSARLPGGGNTIYF.

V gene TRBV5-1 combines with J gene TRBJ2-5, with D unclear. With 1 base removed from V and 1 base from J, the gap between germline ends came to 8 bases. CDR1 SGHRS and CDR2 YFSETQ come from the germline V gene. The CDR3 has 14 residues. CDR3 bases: TGCGCCAGCAGCTTGTATTCAGGCCAAGAGACCCAGTACTTC. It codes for CASSLYSGQETQYF.

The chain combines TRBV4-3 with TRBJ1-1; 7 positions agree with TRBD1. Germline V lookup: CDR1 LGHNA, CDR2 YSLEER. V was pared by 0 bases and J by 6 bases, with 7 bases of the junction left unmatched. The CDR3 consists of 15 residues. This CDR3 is CASSQDREGAAEAFF. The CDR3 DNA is TGCGCCAGCAGCCAAGATCGTGAGGGGGCGGCTGAAGCTTTCTTT.

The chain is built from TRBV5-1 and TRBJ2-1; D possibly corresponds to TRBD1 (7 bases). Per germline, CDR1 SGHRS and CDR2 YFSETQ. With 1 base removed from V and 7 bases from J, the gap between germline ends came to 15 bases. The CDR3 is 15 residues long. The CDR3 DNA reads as TGCGCCAGCAGCTTGAAGGGGGCAGGGAGGAATGAGCAGTTCTTC. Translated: CASSLKGAGRNEQFF.

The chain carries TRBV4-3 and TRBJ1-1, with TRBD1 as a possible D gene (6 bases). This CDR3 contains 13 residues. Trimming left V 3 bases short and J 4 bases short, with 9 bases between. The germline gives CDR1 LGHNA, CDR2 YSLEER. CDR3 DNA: TGCGCCAGCAGCCAGGGACACGTCACTGAAGCTTTCTTT. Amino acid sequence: CASSQGHVTEAFF.

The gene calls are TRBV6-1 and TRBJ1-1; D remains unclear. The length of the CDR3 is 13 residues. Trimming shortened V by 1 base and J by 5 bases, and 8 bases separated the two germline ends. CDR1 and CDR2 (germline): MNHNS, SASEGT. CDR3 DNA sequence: TGTGCCAGCAGTGAAGACAGCCTGACTGAAGCTTTCTTT. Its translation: CASSEDSLTEAFF.

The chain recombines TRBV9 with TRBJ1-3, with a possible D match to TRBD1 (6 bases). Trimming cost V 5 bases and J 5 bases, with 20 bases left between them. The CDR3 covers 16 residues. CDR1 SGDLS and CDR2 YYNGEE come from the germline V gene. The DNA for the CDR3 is TGTGCCAGCAGTGATAACTCTGAGGGGGTGAGAAACACCATATATTTT. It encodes CASSDNSEGVRNTIYF.